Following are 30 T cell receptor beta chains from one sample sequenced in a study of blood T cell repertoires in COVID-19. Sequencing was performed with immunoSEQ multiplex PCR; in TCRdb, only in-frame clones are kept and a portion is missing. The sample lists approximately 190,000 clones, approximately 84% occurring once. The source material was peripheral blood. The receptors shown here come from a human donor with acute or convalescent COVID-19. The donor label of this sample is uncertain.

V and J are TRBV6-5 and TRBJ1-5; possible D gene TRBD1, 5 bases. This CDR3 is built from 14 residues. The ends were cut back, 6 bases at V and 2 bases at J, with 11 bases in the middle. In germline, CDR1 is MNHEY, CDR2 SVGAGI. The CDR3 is CASRHRFGNQPQHF. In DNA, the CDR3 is TGTGCCAGCAGACACAGGTTTGGCAATCAGCCCCAGCATTTT.

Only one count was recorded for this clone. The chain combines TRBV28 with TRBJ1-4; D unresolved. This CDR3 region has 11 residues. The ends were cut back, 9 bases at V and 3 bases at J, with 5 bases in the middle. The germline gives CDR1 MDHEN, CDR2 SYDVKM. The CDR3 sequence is CASVANEKLFF. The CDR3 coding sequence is TGTGCCAGTGTCGCTAATGAAAAACTGTTTTTT. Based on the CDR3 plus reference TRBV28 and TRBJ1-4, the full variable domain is DVKVTQSSRYLVKRTGEKVFLECVQDMDHENMFWYRQDPGLGLRLIYFSYDVKMKEKGDIPEGYSVSREKKERFSLILESASTNQTSMYLCASVANEKLFFGSGTQLSVL.

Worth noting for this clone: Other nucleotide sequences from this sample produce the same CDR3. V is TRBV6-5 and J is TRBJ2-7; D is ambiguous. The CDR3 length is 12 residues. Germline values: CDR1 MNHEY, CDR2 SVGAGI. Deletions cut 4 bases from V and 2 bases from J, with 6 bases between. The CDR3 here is CASSSQTYEQYF. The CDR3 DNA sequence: TGTGCCAGCAGTTCTCAGACCTACGAGCAGTACTTC.

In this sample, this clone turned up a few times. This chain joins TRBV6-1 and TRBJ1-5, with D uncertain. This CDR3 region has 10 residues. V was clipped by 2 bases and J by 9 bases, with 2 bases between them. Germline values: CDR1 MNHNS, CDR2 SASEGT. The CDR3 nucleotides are TGTGCCAGCAGTGAACGGCCCCAGCATTTT. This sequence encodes CASSERPQHF.

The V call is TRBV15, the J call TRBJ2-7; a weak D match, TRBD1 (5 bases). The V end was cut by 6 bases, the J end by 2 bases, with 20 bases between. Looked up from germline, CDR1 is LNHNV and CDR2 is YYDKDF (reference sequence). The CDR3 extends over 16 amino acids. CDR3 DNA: TGTGCCACCAGTCCCCCTCAGGGAAGCGTAGCCTACGAGCAGTACTTC. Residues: CATSPPQGSVAYEQYF.

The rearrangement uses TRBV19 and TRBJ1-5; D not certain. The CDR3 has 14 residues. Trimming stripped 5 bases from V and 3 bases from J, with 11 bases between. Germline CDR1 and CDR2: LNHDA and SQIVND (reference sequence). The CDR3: CASSPSGHNQPQHF. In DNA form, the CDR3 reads TGTGCCAGTAGTCCAAGTGGGCACAATCAGCCCCAGCATTTT.

The CDR3 DNA reads as TGTGCCAGCAGCTGGACAAAGGAGCAGCCCCAGCATTTT. Its protein is CASSWTKEQPQHF. V and J are TRBV7-2 and TRBJ1-5; TRBD1 is a possible D gene (5 bases). V lost 4 bases to trimming and J lost 7 bases, with 11 bases between them. This CDR3 contains 13 residues. Germline-derived CDR1 and CDR2 are SGHTA and FQGNSA.

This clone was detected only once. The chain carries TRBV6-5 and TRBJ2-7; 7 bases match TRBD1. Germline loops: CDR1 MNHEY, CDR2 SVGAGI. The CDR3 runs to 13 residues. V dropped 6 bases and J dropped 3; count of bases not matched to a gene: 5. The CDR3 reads CASRPGQIYEQYF. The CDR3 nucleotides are TGTGCCAGCAGACCGGGACAGATCTACGAGCAGTACTTC.

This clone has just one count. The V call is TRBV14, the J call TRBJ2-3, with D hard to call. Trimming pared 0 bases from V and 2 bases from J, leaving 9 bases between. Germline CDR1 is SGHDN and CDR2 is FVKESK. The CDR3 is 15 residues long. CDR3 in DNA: TGTGCCAGCAGCCAAGAAGTGAGGCTCACAGATACGCAGTATTTT. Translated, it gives CASSQEVRLTDTQYF. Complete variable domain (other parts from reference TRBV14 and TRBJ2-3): EAGVTQFPSHSVIEKGQTVTLRCDPISGHDNLYWYRRVMGKEIKFLLHFVKESKQDESGMPNNRFLAERTGGTYSTLKVQPAELEDSGVYFCASSQEVRLTDTQYFGPGTRLTVL.

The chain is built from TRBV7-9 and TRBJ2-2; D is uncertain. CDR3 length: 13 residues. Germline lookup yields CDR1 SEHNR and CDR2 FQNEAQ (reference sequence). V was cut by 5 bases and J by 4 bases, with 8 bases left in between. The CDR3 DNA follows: TGTGCCAGCAGCCCTAGACCCACCGGGGAGCTGTTTTTT. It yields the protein CASSPRPTGELFF.

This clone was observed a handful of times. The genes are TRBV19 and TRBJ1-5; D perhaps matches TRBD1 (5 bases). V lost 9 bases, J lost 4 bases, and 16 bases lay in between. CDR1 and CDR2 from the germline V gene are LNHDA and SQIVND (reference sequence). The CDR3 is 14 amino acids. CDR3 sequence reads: CARPPGQRNQPQHF. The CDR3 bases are TGTGCCAGACCTCCAGGACAACGAAATCAGCCCCAGCATTTT. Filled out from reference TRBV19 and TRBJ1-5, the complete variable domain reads DGGITQSPKYLFRKEGQNVTLSCEQNLNHDAMYWYRQDPGQGLRLIYYSQIVNDFQKGDIAEGYSVSREKKESFPLTVTSAQKNPTAFYLCARPPGQRNQPQHFGDGTRLSIL.

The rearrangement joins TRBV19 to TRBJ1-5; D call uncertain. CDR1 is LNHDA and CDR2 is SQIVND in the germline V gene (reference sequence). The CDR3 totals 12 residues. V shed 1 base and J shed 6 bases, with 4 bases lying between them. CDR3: CASSIGPQPQHF. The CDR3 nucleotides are TGTGCCAGTAGTATAGGGCCTCAGCCCCAGCATTTT.

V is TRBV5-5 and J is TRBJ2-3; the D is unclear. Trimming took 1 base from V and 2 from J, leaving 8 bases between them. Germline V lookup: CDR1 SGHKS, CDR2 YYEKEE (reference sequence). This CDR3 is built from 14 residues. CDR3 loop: CASSLYRPTDTQYF. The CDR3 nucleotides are TGTGCCAGCAGCTTGTACAGACCCACAGATACGCAGTATTTT.

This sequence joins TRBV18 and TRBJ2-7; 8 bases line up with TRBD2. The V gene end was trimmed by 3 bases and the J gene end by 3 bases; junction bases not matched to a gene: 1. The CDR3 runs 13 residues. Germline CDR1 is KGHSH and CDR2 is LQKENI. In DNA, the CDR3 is TGTGCCAGCTCACCGAGCGGGAGCTACGAGCAGTACTTC. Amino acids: CASSPSGSYEQYF. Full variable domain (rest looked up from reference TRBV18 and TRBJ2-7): NAGVMQNPRHLVRRRGQEARLRCSPMKGHSHVYWYRQLPEEGLKFMVYLQKENIIDESGMPKERFSAEFPKEGPSILRIQQVVRGDSAAYFCASSPSGSYEQYFGPGTRLTVT.

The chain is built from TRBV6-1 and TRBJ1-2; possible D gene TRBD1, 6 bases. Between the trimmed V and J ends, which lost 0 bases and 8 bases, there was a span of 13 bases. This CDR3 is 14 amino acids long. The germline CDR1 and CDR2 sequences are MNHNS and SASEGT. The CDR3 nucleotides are TGTGCCAGCAGTGAAGCGCAGGGGATTCGGGGCTACACCTTC. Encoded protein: CASSEAQGIRGYTF.

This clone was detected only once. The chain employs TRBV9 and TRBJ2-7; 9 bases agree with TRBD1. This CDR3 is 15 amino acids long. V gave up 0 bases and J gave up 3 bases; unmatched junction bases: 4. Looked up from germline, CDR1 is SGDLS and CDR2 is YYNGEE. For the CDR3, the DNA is TGTGCCAGCAGCGTAGCCCTGGGACAGGGCTACGAGCAGTACTTC. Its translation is CASSVALGQGYEQYF.

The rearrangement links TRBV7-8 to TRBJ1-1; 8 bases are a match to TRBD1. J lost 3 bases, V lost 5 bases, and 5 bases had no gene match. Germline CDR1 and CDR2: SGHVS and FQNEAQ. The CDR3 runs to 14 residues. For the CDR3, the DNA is TGTGCCAGCAGCGCGGGACAGGTTGACACTGAAGCTTTCTTT. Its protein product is CASSAGQVDTEAFF.

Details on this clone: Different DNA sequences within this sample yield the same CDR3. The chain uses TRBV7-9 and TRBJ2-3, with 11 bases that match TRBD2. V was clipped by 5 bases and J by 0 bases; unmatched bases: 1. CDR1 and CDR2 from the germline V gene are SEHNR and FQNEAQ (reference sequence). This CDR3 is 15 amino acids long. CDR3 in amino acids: CASSRTSGSTDTQYF. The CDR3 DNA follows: TGTGCCAGCAGCCGGACTAGCGGGAGCACAGATACGCAGTATTTT.

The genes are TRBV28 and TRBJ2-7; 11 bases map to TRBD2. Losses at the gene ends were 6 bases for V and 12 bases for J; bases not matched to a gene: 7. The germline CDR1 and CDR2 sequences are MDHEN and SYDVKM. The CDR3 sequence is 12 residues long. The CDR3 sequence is CASSRNLAGGYF. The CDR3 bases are TGTGCCAGCAGCCGTAACCTAGCGGGAGGGTACTTC.

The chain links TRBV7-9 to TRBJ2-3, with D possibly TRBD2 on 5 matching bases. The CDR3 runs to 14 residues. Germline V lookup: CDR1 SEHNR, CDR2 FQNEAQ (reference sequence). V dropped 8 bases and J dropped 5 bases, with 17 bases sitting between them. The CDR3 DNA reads TGTGCCAGCTCAAGCGGCCGGTCGGAAGATACGCAGTATTTT. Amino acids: CASSSGRSEDTQYF.

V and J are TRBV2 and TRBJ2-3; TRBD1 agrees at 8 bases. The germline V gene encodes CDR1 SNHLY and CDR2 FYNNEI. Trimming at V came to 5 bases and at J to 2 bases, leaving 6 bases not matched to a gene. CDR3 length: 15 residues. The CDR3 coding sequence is TGTGCCAGCAGTCCGACAGGGGCGGTCACAGATACGCAGTATTTT. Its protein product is CASSPTGAVTDTQYF.

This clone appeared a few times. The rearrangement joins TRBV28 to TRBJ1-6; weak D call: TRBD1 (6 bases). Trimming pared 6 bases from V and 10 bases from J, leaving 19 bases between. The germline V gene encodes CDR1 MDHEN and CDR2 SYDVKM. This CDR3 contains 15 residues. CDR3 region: CASSLHQGNDSPLHF. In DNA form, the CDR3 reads TGTGCCAGCAGCCTACACCAGGGGAATGACTCACCCCTCCACTTT.

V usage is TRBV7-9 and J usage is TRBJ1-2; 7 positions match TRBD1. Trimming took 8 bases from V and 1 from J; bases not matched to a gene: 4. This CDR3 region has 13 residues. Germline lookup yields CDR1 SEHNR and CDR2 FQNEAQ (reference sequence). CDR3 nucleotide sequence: TGTGCCAGCGGGACAGTTGATAACTATGGCTACACCTTC. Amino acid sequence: CASGTVDNYGYTF.

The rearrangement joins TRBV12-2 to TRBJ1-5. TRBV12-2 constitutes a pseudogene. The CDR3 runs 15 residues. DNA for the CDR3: TGTGCAAGTCGCTTCGGAGGCTCGAGCAATCAGCCCCAGCATTTT. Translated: CASRFGGSSNQPQHF.

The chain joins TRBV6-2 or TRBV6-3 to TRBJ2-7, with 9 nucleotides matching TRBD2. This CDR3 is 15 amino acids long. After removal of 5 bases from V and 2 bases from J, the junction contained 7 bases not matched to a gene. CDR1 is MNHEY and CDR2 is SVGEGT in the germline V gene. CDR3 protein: CASSTTSGGAYEQYF. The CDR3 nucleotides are TGTGCCAGCAGTACGACTAGCGGAGGGGCCTACGAGCAGTACTTC.

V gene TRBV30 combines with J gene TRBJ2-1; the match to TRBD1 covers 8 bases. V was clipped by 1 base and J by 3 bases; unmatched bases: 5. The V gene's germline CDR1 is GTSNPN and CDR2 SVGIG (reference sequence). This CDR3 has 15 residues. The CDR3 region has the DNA TGTGCCTGGAGTGACAGGGGGACCTACTACAATGAGCAGTTCTTC. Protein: CAWSDRGTYYNEQFF.

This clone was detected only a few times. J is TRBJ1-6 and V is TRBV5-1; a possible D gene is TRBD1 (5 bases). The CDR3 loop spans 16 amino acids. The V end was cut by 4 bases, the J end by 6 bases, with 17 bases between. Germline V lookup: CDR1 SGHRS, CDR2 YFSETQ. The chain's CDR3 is CASSVYPGGANSPLHF. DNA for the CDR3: TGCGCCAGCAGCGTATACCCGGGGGGAGCTAATTCACCCCTCCACTTT.

In DNA, the CDR3 is TGTGCCAGCTCACCTAGCGGGAGCACCGAGCAGTACTTC. Translated, it gives CASSPSGSTEQYF. The rearrangement uses TRBV18 and TRBJ2-7, with 9 positions matching TRBD2. V was clipped by 3 bases and J by 6 bases; unmatched bases: 3. There are 13 residues in the CDR3. Germline CDR1 and CDR2: KGHSH and LQKENI.

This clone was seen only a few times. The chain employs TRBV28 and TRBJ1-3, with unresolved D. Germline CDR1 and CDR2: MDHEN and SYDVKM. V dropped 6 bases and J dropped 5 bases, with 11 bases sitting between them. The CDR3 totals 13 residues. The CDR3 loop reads CASSHTTRNTIYF. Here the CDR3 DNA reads TGTGCCAGCAGCCACACCACCCGAAACACCATATATTTT.

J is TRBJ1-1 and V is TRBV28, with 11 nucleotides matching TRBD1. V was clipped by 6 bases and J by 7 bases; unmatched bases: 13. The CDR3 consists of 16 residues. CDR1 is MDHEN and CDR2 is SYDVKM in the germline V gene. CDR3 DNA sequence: TGTGCCAGCAGGAGGACAGGGGGCGTAAACAGGGGTGAAGCTTTCTTT. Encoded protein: CASRRTGGVNRGEAFF.